What follows is one TCR beta chain and its context. The entry originates in a study of T-cell reconstitution after alpha-beta-depleted transplantation in children. Unique molecular identifiers were incorporated when the TCRbeta library was constructed. TCRdb processed the PCR reads anew with MiXCR; each CDR3 protein has one entry. The data show about 190,000 distinct CDR3 sequences, 11% seen once. The CDR3 is 15 residues long. Germline CDR1 SGHAT, CDR2 FQNNGV. Trimming removed 6 bases from V and 4 bases from J; junction bases left unmatched: 11. The chain employs TRBV11-2 and TRBJ1-2, with 7 positions matching TRBD1. The sequences come from PBMCs, collected before TCRalphabeta/CD19-depleted stem cell transplant. The receptor's source is a boy between 2 and 15 years old with acute myeloid leukemia, due to receive a stem cell transplant. For the CDR3, the DNA is TGTGCCAGCAGAAATCCCCGGGACAGCTTCTATGGCTACACCTTC. Residues: CASRNPRDSFYGYTF.